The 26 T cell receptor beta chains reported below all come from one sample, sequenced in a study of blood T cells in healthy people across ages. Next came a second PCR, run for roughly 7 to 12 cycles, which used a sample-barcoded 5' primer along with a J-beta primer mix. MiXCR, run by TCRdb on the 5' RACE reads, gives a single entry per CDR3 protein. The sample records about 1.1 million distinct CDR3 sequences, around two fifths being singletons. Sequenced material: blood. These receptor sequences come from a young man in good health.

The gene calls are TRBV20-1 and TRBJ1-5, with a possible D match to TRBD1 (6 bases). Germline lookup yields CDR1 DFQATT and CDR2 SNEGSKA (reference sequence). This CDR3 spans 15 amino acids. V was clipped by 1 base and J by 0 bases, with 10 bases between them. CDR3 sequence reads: CSARVVGHSNQPQHF. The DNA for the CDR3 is TGCAGTGCTAGAGTGGTGGGACATAGCAATCAGCCCCAGCATTTT.

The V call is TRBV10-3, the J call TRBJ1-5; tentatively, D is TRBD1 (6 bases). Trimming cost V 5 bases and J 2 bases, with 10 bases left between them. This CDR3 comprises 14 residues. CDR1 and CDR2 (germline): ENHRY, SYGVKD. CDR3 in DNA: TGTGCCATCAGTACGGGGGCTGGCAATCAGCCCCAGCATTTT. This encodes CAISTGAGNQPQHF.

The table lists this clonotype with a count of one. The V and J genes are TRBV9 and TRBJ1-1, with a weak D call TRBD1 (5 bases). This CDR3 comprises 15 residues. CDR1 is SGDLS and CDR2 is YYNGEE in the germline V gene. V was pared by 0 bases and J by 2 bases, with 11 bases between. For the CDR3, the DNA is TGTGCCAGCAGCGTAGGACAGTCTGGTAACACTGAAGCTTTCTTT. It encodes CASSVGQSGNTEAFF. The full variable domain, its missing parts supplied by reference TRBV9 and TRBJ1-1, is DSGVTQTPKHLITATGQRVTLRCSPRSGDLSVYWYQQSLDQGLQFLIQYYNGEERAKGNILERFSAQQFPDLHSELNLSSLELGDSALYFCASSVGQSGNTEAFFGQGTRLTVV.

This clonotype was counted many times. The CDR3 DNA reads as TGCAGTGCTAGAGATCCCCCAGATACGCAGTATTTT. This codes for CSARDPPDTQYF. The J gene is TRBJ2-3, the V gene TRBV20-1, with D unclear. The CDR3 contains 12 residues. Trimming pared 0 bases from V and 4 bases from J, leaving 5 bases between. Germline-derived CDR1 and CDR2 are DFQATT and SNEGSKA (reference sequence).

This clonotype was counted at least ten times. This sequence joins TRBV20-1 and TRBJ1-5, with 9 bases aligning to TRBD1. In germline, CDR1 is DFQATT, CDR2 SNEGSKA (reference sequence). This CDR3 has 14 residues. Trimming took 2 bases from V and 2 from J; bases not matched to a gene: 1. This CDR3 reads CSARTGGGNQPQHF. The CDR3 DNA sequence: TGCAGTGCTAGAACAGGGGGCGGCAATCAGCCCCAGCATTTT.

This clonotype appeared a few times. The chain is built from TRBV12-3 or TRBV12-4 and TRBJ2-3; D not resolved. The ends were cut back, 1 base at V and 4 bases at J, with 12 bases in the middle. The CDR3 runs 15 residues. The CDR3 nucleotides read TGTGCCAGCAGTTTAGACCCCAGGCTCCCAGATACGCAGTATTTT. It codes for CASSLDPRLPDTQYF.

CDR3 DNA: TGTGCCAGCGCTATGACAAAGCAAAACCAAGAGACCCAGTACTTC. Amino acids: CASAMTKQNQETQYF. This chain joins TRBV27 and TRBJ2-5; D is uncertain. CDR3 length: 15 residues. V gave up 8 bases and J gave up 0 bases, with 16 bases separating them. Germline V CDR1 and CDR2: MNHEY, SMNVEV (reference sequence).

The DNA for the CDR3 is TGTGCCAGCAGTTACACATCTCTTGGGGGGATTGATGAAGCTTTCTTT. Its translation is CASSYTSLGGIDEAFF. The chain is built from TRBV6-5 and TRBJ1-1, with D tentatively TRBD1 (5 bases). Germline V gives CDR1 MNHEY, CDR2 SVGAGI. The CDR3 spans 16 residues. V was clipped by 2 bases and J by 7 bases, with 20 bases between them.

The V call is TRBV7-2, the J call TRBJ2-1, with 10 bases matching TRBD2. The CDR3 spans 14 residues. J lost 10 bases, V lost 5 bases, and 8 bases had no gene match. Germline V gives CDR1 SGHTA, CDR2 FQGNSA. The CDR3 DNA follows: TGTGCCAGCAGCGTAGGTCTAGCGGGAGCGGAGCAGTTCTTC. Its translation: CASSVGLAGAEQFF. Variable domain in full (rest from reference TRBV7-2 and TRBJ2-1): GAGVSQSPSNKVTEKGKDVELRCDPISGHTALYWYRQSLGQGLEFLIYFQGNSAPDKSGLPSDRFSAERTGGSVSTLTIQRTQQEDSAVYLCASSVGLAGAEQFFGPGTRLTVL.

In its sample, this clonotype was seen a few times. CDR3 coding DNA: TGCGCCAGCAGTTCCGGGACTAGCGGGGTCTACAATGAGCAGTTCTTC. This encodes CASSSGTSGVYNEQFF. The chain links TRBV5-1 to TRBJ2-1; 13 bases match TRBD2. Germline V gene data show CDR1 as SGHRS and CDR2 as YFSETQ. CDR3 size: 16 residues. The J segment lost 3 bases and the V segment lost 5 bases, leaving 5 bases of the junction unmatched.

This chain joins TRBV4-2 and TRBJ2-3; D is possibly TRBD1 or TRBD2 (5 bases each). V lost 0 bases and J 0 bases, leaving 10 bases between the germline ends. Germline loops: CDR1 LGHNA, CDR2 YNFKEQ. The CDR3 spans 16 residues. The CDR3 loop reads CASSQDGGESTDTQYF. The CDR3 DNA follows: TGTGCCAGCAGCCAAGATGGGGGTGAAAGCACAGATACGCAGTATTTT.

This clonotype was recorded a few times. CDR3 bases: TGCGCCAGCAGCTTGGGAACCGGGACAGACACAGATACGCAGTATTTT. The encoded protein is CASSLGTGTDTDTQYF. V is TRBV5-1 and J is TRBJ2-3, with TRBD1 matching 7 bases. V lost 0 bases to trimming and J lost 2 bases; unmatched junction nucleotides: 6. Looked up from germline, CDR1 is SGHRS and CDR2 is YFSETQ. The CDR3 runs 16 residues.

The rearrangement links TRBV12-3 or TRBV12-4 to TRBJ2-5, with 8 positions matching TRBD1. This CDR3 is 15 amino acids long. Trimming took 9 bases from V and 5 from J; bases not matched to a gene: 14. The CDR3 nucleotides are TGTGCCAGTGATCAAAACAGGGGGGTTAGTGAGACCCAGTACTTC. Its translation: CASDQNRGVSETQYF.

In nucleotides, the CDR3 is TGTGCCAGCAGCTTAAATGGACAGGCTAACTATGGCTACACCTTC. It specifies CASSLNGQANYGYTF. This sequence joins TRBV7-9 and TRBJ1-2, with TRBD1 matching over 7 bases. The CDR3 has 15 residues. V lost 2 bases and J lost 0; bases outside the gene matches: 3. CDR1 and CDR2 from the germline V gene are SEHNR and FQNEAQ (reference sequence). Looking up the rest from reference TRBV7-9 and TRBJ1-2 gives the full variable domain: DTGVSQNPRHKITKRGQNVTFRCDPISEHNRLYWYRQTLGQGPEFLTYFQNEAQLEKSRLLSDRFSAERPKGSFSTLEIQRTEQGDSAMYLCASSLNGQANYGYTFGSGTRLTVV.

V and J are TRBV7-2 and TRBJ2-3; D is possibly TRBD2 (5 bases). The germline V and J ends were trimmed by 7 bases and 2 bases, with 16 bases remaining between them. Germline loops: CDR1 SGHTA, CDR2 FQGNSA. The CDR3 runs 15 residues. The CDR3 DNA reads TGTGCCAGCATCAAATCGGGAAGGTTCACAGATACGCAGTATTTT. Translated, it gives CASIKSGRFTDTQYF. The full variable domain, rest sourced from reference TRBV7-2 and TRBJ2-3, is GAGVSQSPSNKVTEKGKDVELRCDPISGHTALYWYRQSLGQGLEFLIYFQGNSAPDKSGLPSDRFSAERTGGSVSTLTIQRTQQEDSAVYLCASIKSGRFTDTQYFGPGTRLTVL.

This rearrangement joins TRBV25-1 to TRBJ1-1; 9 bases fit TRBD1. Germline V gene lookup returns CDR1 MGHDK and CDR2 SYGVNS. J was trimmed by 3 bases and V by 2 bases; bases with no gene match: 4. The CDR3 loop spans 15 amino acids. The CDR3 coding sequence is TGTGCCAGCAGTGAACCCGACAGGGGGGACACTGAAGCTTTCTTT. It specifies CASSEPDRGDTEAFF.

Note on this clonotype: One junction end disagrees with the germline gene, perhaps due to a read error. This chain's CDR3 is CASGLARGADQETQYF. CDR3 bases: TGTGCCAGCGGCTTAGCGCGGGGGGCCGACCAAGAGACCCAGTACTTC. The J gene is TRBJ2-5, the V gene TRBV7-9; 8 bases are shared with TRBD2. CDR1 is SEHNR and CDR2 is FQNEAQ in the germline V gene (reference sequence). This CDR3 is built from 16 residues.

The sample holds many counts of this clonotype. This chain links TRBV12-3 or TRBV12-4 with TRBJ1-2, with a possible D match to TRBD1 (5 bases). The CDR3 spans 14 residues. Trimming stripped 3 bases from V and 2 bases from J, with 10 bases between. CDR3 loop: CASSFGGANYGYTF. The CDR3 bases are TGTGCCAGCAGTTTTGGAGGGGCGAACTATGGCTACACCTTC.

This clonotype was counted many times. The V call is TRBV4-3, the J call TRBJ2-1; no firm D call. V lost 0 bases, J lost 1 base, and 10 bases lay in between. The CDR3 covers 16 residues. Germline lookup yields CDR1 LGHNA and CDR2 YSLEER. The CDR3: CASSQETGRSYNEQFF. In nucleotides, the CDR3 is TGCGCCAGCAGCCAAGAAACTGGGCGGTCCTACAATGAGCAGTTCTTC.

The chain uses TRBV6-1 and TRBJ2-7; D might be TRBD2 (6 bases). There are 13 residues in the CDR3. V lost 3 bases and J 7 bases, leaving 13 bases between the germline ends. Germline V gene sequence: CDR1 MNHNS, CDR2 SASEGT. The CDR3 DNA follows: TGTGCCAGCAGTGACCGTACTAGCTATGAGCAGTACTTC. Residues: CASSDRTSYEQYF.

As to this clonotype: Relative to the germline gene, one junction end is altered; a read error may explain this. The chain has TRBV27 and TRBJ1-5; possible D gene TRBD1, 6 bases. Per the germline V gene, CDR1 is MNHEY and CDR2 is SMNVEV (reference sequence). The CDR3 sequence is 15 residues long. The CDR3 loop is CASRSSQGNNRPQHF. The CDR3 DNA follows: TGTGCCAGCAGATCTTCACAGGGAAACAATCGGCCCCAGCATTTT.

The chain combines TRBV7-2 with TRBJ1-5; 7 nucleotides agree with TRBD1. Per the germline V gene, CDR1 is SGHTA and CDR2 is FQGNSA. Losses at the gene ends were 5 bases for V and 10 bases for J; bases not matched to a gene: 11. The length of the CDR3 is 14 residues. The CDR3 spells CASSRDSLDVPQHF. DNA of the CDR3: TGTGCCAGCAGCCGGGACAGTCTCGATGTTCCCCAGCATTTT.

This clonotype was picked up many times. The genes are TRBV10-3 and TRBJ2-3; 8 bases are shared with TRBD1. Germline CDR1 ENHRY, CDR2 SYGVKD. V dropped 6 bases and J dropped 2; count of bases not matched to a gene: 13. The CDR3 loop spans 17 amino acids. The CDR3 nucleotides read TGTGCCATCAGGGGGGAACGGACAGGGTCGAACACAGATACGCAGTATTTT. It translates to CAIRGERTGSNTDTQYF.

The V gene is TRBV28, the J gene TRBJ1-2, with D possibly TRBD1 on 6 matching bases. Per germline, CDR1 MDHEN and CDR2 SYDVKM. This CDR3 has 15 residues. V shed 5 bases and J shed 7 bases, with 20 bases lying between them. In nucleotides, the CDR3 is TGTGCCAGCAGTCCAAGGGGGGGGCTGATGCGTGGCTACACCTTC. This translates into CASSPRGGLMRGYTF.

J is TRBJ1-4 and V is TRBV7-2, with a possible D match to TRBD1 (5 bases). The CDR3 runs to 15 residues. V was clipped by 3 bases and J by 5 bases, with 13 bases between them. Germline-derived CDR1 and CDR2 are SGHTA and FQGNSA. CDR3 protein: CASSFGAGLNEKLFF. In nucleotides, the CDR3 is TGTGCCAGCAGCTTCGGGGCAGGATTGAATGAAAAACTGTTTTTT.

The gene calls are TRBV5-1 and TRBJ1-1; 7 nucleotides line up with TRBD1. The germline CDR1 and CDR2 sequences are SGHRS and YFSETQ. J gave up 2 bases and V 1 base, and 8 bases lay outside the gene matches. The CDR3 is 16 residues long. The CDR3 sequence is CASSLRGGIDNTEAFF. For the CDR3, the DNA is TGCGCCAGCAGCTTGAGAGGGGGCATCGATAACACTGAAGCTTTCTTT.